The sequence of this T cell receptor beta chain was determined in a study of blood T cell repertoires in COVID-19. Across the study: Sites in the United States, Italy and Spain provided acute and convalescent COVID-19 samples. T cells, B-cell-depleted T cells, or PBMCs provided the cDNA or gDNA that served as material.

Per the study methods: It was from reference gene primer amplification that nucleated cell counts were estimated. The repertoire was sequenced with immunoSEQ multiplex PCR; TCRdb's copy has only in-frame clones and lacks some. V, J and clone size are taken as reported in that table, and D and trimming were inferred from the DNA itself. Of more than 50,000 clones in the sample, 65% to 90% were seen once. Germline assignment: CDR1 KGHSH and CDR2 LQKENI. Losses at the gene ends were 5 bases for V and 1 base for J; bases not matched to a gene: 2. CDR3 length equals 16 residues. This TCR was sampled from a human donor in a cohort sampled during active COVID-19. This chain connects TRBV18 to TRBJ2-2; TRBD2 aligns across 12 bases. The sequencing input was peripheral blood. CDR3 loop: CASSRLAGENTGELFF. CDR3 coding DNA: TGTGCCAGCTCAAGACTAGCGGGGGAGAACACCGGGGAGCTGTTTTTT.